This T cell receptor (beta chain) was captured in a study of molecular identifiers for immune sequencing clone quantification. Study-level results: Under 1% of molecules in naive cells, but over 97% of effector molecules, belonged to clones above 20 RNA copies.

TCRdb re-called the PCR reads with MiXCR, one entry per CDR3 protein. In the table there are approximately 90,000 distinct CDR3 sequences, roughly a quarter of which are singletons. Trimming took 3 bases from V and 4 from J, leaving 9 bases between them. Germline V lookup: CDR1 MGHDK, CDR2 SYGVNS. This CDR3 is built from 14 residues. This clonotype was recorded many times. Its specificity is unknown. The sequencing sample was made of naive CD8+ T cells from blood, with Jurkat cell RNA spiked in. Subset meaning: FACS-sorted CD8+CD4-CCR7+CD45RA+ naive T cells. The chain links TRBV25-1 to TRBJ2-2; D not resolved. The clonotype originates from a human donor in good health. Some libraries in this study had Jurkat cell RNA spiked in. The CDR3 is CASSDSGSTGELFF. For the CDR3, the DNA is TGTGCCAGCAGTGATTCTGGCAGCACCGGGGAGCTGTTTTTT.